The 29 T cell receptor beta chains reported below all come from one sample, sequenced in a study of CD8+ T cells in alopecia areata. Sequencing templates came from extracted RNA that was reverse transcribed into cDNA. Sequencing used immunoSEQ multiplex PCR; TCRdb keeps in-frame clones, though not all of them. There are 150,000 to 200,000 clones in the sample; less than 65% occur only once, and around 0.92% lies in the top ten. Treatment described: oral pan-JAK inhibitor, 5-10 mg twice daily. The source was CD4+ T cells sorted from blood, collected at week 24, from a patient treated with tofacitinib. The receptors come from a human donor with alopecia areata.

The rearrangement links TRBV29-1 to TRBJ2-3; 8 bases line up with TRBD1. V gave up 4 bases and J gave up 6 bases; unmatched junction bases: 3. The V gene's germline CDR1 is SQVTM and CDR2 ANQGSEA. The CDR3 sequence is 12 residues long. CDR3 coding DNA: TGCAGCGTTGCGGACAGGGTGGATACGCAGTATTTT. Translation: CSVADRVDTQYF.

This chain joins TRBV6-1 and TRBJ2-3; 9 bases are shared with TRBD2. The CDR3 loop spans 16 amino acids. Germline CDR1 reads MNHNS; CDR2 reads SASEGT. J lost 1 base, V lost 4 bases, and 6 bases had no gene match. CDR3 sequence: CASSALPSGGTDTQYF. The CDR3 DNA reads TGTGCCAGCAGTGCGCTTCCTAGCGGGGGCACAGATACGCAGTATTTT.

V and J are TRBV7-8 and TRBJ2-7; D gene uncertain. The V gene lost 5 bases and the J gene lost 0 bases, with 11 bases spanning the gap. The CDR3 consists of 14 residues. Germline V CDR1 and CDR2: SGHVS, FQNEAQ. The CDR3 reads CASSQTVPSYEQYF. CDR3 DNA sequence: TGTGCCAGCAGCCAAACAGTACCCTCCTACGAGCAGTACTTC.

The chain combines TRBV5-1 with TRBJ1-2, with 7 bases lining up with TRBD1. Germline V gene lookup returns CDR1 SGHRS and CDR2 YFSETQ. V lost 1 base, J lost 8 bases, and 5 bases stayed unmatched. The CDR3 loop spans 13 amino acids. The CDR3 loop reads CASSLSDREGYTF. The DNA for the CDR3 is TGCGCCAGCAGCTTGAGTGACAGGGAAGGCTACACCTTC.

The chain links TRBV27 to TRBJ1-2; D is unclear. The CDR3 is 14 amino acids. Trimming took off 5 bases at V and 2 bases at J, with 12 bases between the two ends. Germline lookup yields CDR1 MNHEY and CDR2 SMNVEV (reference sequence). The CDR3 DNA follows: TGTGCCAGCAGTCCTATATCCGTAAACTATGGCTACACCTTC. This sequence encodes CASSPISVNYGYTF.

This clone was detected only a few times. The rearrangement uses TRBV28 and TRBJ1-2; weak D call: TRBD1 (6 bases). The germline V and J ends were trimmed by 5 bases and 8 bases, with 9 bases remaining between them. CDR1 is MDHEN and CDR2 is SYDVKM in the germline V gene. The CDR3 totals 11 residues. CDR3 coding DNA: TGTGCCAGCAGTCCCGACAGGGGCTACACCTTC. This encodes CASSPDRGYTF.

CDR3 protein: CSGGGGADYGYTF. CDR3 DNA sequence: TGCAGCGGCGGAGGGGGCGCGGACTATGGCTACACCTTC. This chain connects TRBV29-1 to TRBJ1-2; TRBD1 aligns across 7 bases. The ends lost 7 bases at V and 3 bases at J; junction bases unmatched: 8. CDR1 SQVTM and CDR2 ANQGSEA come from the germline V gene. The CDR3 sequence is 13 residues long. The full variable domain, in which reference TRBV29-1 and TRBJ1-2 provide the parts outside the CDR3, is SAVISQKPSRDICQRGTSLTIQCQVDSQVTMMFWYRQQPGQSLTLIATANQGSEATYESGFVIDKFPISRPNLTFSTLTVSNMSPEDSSIYLCSGGGGADYGYTFGSGTRLTVV.

This chain joins TRBV4-3 and TRBJ1-2; 8 bases align to TRBD1. The CDR3 is made up of 15 amino acids. Per germline, CDR1 LGHNA and CDR2 YSLEER. V shed 2 bases, J shed 5 bases, and the junction held 7 bases outside the gene matches. The CDR3 is CASSQSDREGYGYTF. DNA of the CDR3: TGCGCCAGCAGCCAATCGGACAGGGAAGGGTATGGCTACACCTTC.

J is TRBJ1-1 and V is TRBV25-1, with 7 bases aligning to TRBD1. J was trimmed by 7 bases and V by 5 bases; bases with no gene match: 10. The CDR3 has 14 residues. Germline V gene data show CDR1 as MGHDK and CDR2 as SYGVNS. CDR3 sequence (DNA): TGTGCCAGCAGTATTGGGACAGCCCTCAGTGAAGCTTTCTTT. It encodes CASSIGTALSEAFF.

This clone was seen more than once but under ten times. The CDR3 spells CSVYPRDRANSSYGYTF. The DNA for the CDR3 is TGCAGCGTTTACCCCCGGGACAGGGCAAATAGTTCCTATGGCTACACCTTC. V is TRBV29-1 and J is TRBJ1-2, with 9 bases matching TRBD1. With 5 bases clipped from V and 4 bases from J, the junction kept 17 bases outside the gene matches. The germline CDR1 and CDR2 sequences are SQVTM and ANQGSEA. The CDR3 length is 17 residues.

This clone was counted a few times. The chain recombines TRBV9 with TRBJ2-7; 9 bases map to TRBD2. There are 14 residues in the CDR3. V gave up 4 bases and J gave up 5 bases; unmatched junction bases: 7. Germline V gene sequence: CDR1 SGDLS, CDR2 YYNGEE. The CDR3 coding sequence is TGTGCCAGCAGCTCTAGCGGGGTTGGGCACGAGCAGTACTTC. Translation: CASSSSGVGHEQYF.

In this sample, this clone turned up many times. The rearrangement uses TRBV7-8 and TRBJ2-3; TRBD1 might be the D (6 bases). The germline CDR1 and CDR2 sequences are SGHVS and FQNEAQ. V was cut by 7 bases and J by 0 bases, with 17 bases left in between. The CDR3 consists of 16 residues. The DNA for the CDR3 is TGTGCCAGCATGGGAAACAGGGTATCTAGCACAGATACGCAGTATTTT. Protein: CASMGNRVSSTDTQYF.

The chain employs TRBV25-1 and TRBJ1-2, with unresolved D. Germline-derived CDR1 and CDR2 are MGHDK and SYGVNS. There are 13 residues in the CDR3. Trimming left V 2 bases short and J 2 bases short, with 6 bases between. CDR3 sequence reads: CASSEGRNYGYTF. CDR3 bases: TGTGCCAGCAGTGAAGGCAGGAACTATGGCTACACCTTC.

The chain links TRBV7-9 to TRBJ2-1; 9 bases map to TRBD2. CDR3 length: 15 amino acids. Trimming took 4 bases from V and 0 from J; bases not matched to a gene: 1. Germline-derived CDR1 and CDR2 are SEHNR and FQNEAQ (reference sequence). The CDR3 here is CASSSSGTSYNEQFF. CDR3 DNA sequence: TGTGCCAGCAGCTCTAGCGGGACCTCCTACAATGAGCAGTTCTTC.

V usage is TRBV4-3 and J usage is TRBJ2-7, with a tentative D call TRBD1 (5 bases). The V and J ends lost 0 bases and 0 bases respectively, with 18 bases between them. This CDR3 is 18 amino acids long. The germline CDR1 and CDR2 sequences are LGHNA and YSLEER. The DNA of the CDR3 is TGCGCCAGCAGCCAAGATTGGGGCTCCGCCGTCAGCTCCTACGAGCAGTACTTC. Translated: CASSQDWGSAVSSYEQYF.

This clone was recorded a few times. This chain links TRBV5-1 with TRBJ2-3; D is unclear. This CDR3 has 14 amino acids. V was shortened by 4 bases and J by 3 bases, with 12 bases between the two germline ends. Germline-derived CDR1 and CDR2 are SGHRS and YFSETQ. The CDR3 DNA reads TGCGCCAGCAGCCCTATCAGGCAGACAGATACGCAGTATTTT. Amino acids: CASSPIRQTDTQYF.

The chain joins TRBV6-5 to TRBJ1-1, with TRBD1 matching over 9 bases. This CDR3 comprises 15 residues. J was trimmed by 10 bases and V by 5 bases; bases with no gene match: 14. Germline V lookup: CDR1 MNHEY, CDR2 SVGAGI. The DNA of the CDR3 is TGTGCCAGCAGTCGCACGGGGACAGGGCTAGAGCGAGCTTTCTTT. This encodes CASSRTGTGLERAFF.

The V and J genes are TRBV5-1 and TRBJ1-2; D not resolved. Deletions cut 2 bases from V and 5 bases from J, with 10 bases between. CDR1 is SGHRS and CDR2 is YFSETQ in the germline V gene. The CDR3 has 13 amino acids. The CDR3 bases are TGCGCCAGCAGCTTACCGGAGGGTTATGGCTACACCTTC. It specifies CASSLPEGYGYTF. Variable domain in full (rest from reference TRBV5-1 and TRBJ1-2): KAGVTQTPRYLIKTRGQQVTLSCSPISGHRSVSWYQQTPGQGLQFLFEYFSETQRNKGNFPGRFSGRQFSNSRSEMNVSTLELGDSALYLCASSLPEGYGYTFGSGTRLTVV.

This sequence joins TRBV27 and TRBJ1-1, with unresolved D. V lost 6 bases, J lost 1 base, and 12 bases lay in between. This CDR3 spans 14 amino acids. Germline CDR1 and CDR2: MNHEY and SMNVEV (reference sequence). CDR3 protein: CASRPRSTNTEAFF. As DNA, the CDR3 is TGTGCCAGCAGACCCCGGAGTACGAACACTGAAGCTTTCTTT.

The chain couples TRBV6-5 to TRBJ2-4, with D maybe TRBD1 (5 bases). The ends were cut back, 8 bases at V and 6 bases at J, with 11 bases in the middle. The germline gives CDR1 MNHEY, CDR2 SVGAGI. CDR3 length equals 12 residues. CDR3 bases: TGTGCCAGCGGAGACAGTCTAAACATTCAGTACTTC. Translation gives CASGDSLNIQYF.

The chain is built from TRBV4-3 and TRBJ2-3; D remains ambiguous. The CDR3 is 13 amino acids. The V end was cut by 4 bases, the J end by 3 bases, with 8 bases between. Germline assignment: CDR1 LGHNA and CDR2 YSLEER. The CDR3 region has the DNA TGCGCCAGCAGCCCACCAGGAACAGATACGCAGTATTTT. Its translation is CASSPPGTDTQYF.

J is TRBJ1-1 and V is TRBV29-1; D is possibly TRBD1 (5 bases). Germline assignment: CDR1 SQVTM and CDR2 ANQGSEA. The CDR3 has 12 amino acids. Trimming removed 6 bases from V and 5 bases from J, with 13 bases in between. DNA for the CDR3: TGCAGCGTCCAGGGATGGGTGACTGAAGCTTTCTTT. Translation gives CSVQGWVTEAFF.

The chain has TRBV30 and TRBJ2-3; 11 bases agree with TRBD2. There are 15 residues in the CDR3. Per germline, CDR1 GTSNPN and CDR2 SVGIG (reference sequence). V shed 3 bases, J shed 8 bases, and the junction held 10 bases outside the gene matches. Written as DNA, the CDR3 is TGTGCCTGGAGGCAAACTAGCGGGGGTTTAGGTACGCAGTATTTT. Protein product: CAWRQTSGGLGTQYF.

The chain uses TRBV4-3 and TRBJ2-3; the D gene could be TRBD1 or TRBD2 (5 bases each). The length of the CDR3 is 15 residues. Trimming took 0 bases from V and 5 from J, leaving 12 bases between them. Germline CDR1 and CDR2: LGHNA and YSLEER. The CDR3: CASSQDAAGRDTQYF. The CDR3, as DNA: TGCGCCAGCAGCCAAGATGCAGCAGGGAGAGATACGCAGTATTTT.

The chain uses TRBV30 and TRBJ1-1, with 9 bases matching TRBD1. This CDR3 contains 14 residues. Germline loops: CDR1 GTSNPN, CDR2 SVGIG (reference sequence). V dropped 3 bases and J dropped 1; count of bases not matched to a gene: 3. The DNA for the CDR3 is TGTGCCTGGAGAGGGGACAGGGCGAACACTGAAGCTTTCTTT. This translates into CAWRGDRANTEAFF.

Only one count was recorded for this clone. The chain links TRBV30 to TRBJ1-6, with no clear D. From germline, CDR1 is GTSNPN and CDR2 SVGIG (reference sequence). Deletions cut 2 bases from V and 12 bases from J, with 11 bases between. CDR3 length: 12 amino acids. The CDR3 reads CAWSFGDRPLHF. The CDR3, as DNA: TGTGCCTGGAGTTTTGGGGATCGACCCCTCCACTTT.

This clone appeared a few times. The gene calls are TRBV7-9 and TRBJ1-1, with TRBD1 as a possible D gene (5 bases). Germline CDR1 and CDR2: SEHNR and FQNEAQ (reference sequence). The V gene lost 4 bases and the J gene lost 1 base, with 19 bases spanning the gap. This CDR3 has 17 amino acids. CDR3 loop: CASSSHRSPKENTEAFF. DNA for the CDR3: TGTGCCAGCAGCTCCCACAGGTCCCCTAAGGAGAACACTGAAGCTTTCTTT.

This clone was observed a handful of times. The chain joins TRBV14 to TRBJ2-2; no clear D. V shed 2 bases and J shed 5 bases, with 3 bases lying between them. CDR1 and CDR2 from the germline V gene are SGHDN and FVKESK. The CDR3 runs 12 residues. CDR3 bases: TGTGCCAGCAGCCAATCGACCGGGGAGCTGTTTTTT. This translates into CASSQSTGELFF.

The rearrangement links TRBV29-1 to TRBJ1-1; unclear D gene. Trimming removed 1 base at V and 4 bases at J, with 7 bases between. The CDR3 loop spans 12 amino acids. CDR1 SQVTM and CDR2 ANQGSEA come from the germline V gene. CDR3 residues: CSVEGKVTEAFF. The CDR3 DNA is TGCAGCGTTGAAGGGAAGGTCACTGAAGCTTTCTTT.